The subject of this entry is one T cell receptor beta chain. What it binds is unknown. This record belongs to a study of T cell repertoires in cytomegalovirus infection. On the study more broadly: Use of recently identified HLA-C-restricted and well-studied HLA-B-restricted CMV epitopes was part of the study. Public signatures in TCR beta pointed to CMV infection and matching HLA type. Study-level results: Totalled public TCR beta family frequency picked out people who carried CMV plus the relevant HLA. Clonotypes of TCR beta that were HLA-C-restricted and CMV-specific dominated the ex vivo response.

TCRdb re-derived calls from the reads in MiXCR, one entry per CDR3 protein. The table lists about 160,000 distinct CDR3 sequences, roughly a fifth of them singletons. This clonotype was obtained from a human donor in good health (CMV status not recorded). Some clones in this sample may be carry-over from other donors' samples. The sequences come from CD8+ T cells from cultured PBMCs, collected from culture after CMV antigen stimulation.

CDR3 sequence reads: CASSQRRQGGEQYF. CDR3 sequence (DNA): TGTGCCAGCAGTCAAAGGCGACAGGGGGGCGAGCAGTACTTC. The rearrangement links TRBV27 to TRBJ2-7; 9 nucleotides line up with TRBD1. The CDR3 runs to 14 residues. Losses at the gene ends were 5 bases for V and 6 bases for J; bases not matched to a gene: 8. Germline V lookup: CDR1 MNHEY, CDR2 SMNVEV (reference sequence).